This T cell receptor beta chain appears in the sequencing data of a study of Ad26.COV2.S vaccination and SARS-CoV-2 variants. Study-level information: The study gave Ad26.COV2.S intramuscularly, once or twice 56 days apart.

The germline V gene encodes CDR1 SGHTS and CDR2 YDEGEE. This CDR3 spans 20 amino acids. V shed 2 bases and J shed 0 bases, with 27 bases lying between them. Sample treatment: around 19 received Ad26.COV2.S at low or high dose, single or two shots; 5 received placebo; per-sample allocation not given. Material that was analyzed had been drawn on day 63 after the first vaccine or placebo injection. A Boston adult aged 18-55 years was the donor. Repertoires were generated with immunoSEQ multiplex PCR, while TCRdb's copy carries only in-frame clones and drops some. The sample has fewer than 500,000 clones, about nine tenths seen once.

This chain connects TRBV5-8 to TRBJ2-7; a possible D gene is TRBD2 (6 bases). The clonotype was recovered from a person between 18 and 65 years old who received the Ad26.COV2.S COVID-19 vaccine or a placebo. The source material was peripheral blood, sampled in a trial of Ad26.COV2.S vaccine versus placebo. This CDR3 reads CASSLFGVWRLTRSSYEQYF. DNA for the CDR3: TGTGCCAGCAGCTTATTCGGAGTCTGGAGACTGACTAGGAGCTCCTACGAGCAGTACTTC.